This T cell receptor beta chain is drawn from a study of OX40 agonist ivuxolimab in advanced cancers. Study background: Partial responses were seen in three patients, one with hepatocellular carcinoma and two with cutaneous melanoma.

The CDR3 consists of 14 residues. The V gene's germline CDR1 is SGHTA and CDR2 FQGNSA. V shed 4 bases, J shed 3 bases, and the junction held 5 bases outside the gene matches. The protocol was immunoSEQ multiplex PCR, while the TCRdb copy is restricted to in-frame clones and leaves out a portion. Among about 76,000 clones listed, more than 75% were seen once. Study-level results: CD4+ and CD8+ blood T cells expanded clonally by week 6 at 0.1 to 3.0 mg/kg.

As concerns this clone: What it recognizes is unknown.

The material was CD4+ or CD8+ T cells sorted from blood, obtained in a trial of the OX40 agonist ivuxolimab. The TCR was taken from an adult with an advanced solid tumor such as melanoma, head and neck, liver or kidney cancer. This rearrangement joins TRBV7-2 to TRBJ2-5; 7 nucleotides align to TRBD1. CDR3 DNA sequence: TGTGCCAGCAGCTCCGTTGGGACAGAAGAGACCCAGTACTTC. The encoded protein is CASSSVGTEETQYF.